Below, 3 T cell receptor beta chains from the same sample are listed, as sequenced in a study of blood T cell repertoires in COVID-19. The table came from immunoSEQ multiplex PCR; TCRdb's copy has only in-frame clones and leaves some out. The table records hundreds of thousands of clones, roughly nine tenths of them present only once. Sequencing was carried out using PBMCs or T cells enriched from blood (not recorded which). Source of these receptors: a woman between 45 and 60 years old in a cohort exposed to, infected with or recovered from COVID-19 (not recorded which).

V and J are TRBV28 and TRBJ1-1; D is unresolved. There are 14 residues in the CDR3. With 3 bases removed from V and 1 base from J, the gap between germline ends came to 9 bases. Per the germline V gene, CDR1 is MDHEN and CDR2 is SYDVKM. Here the CDR3 reads CASSLVGRNTEAFF. The CDR3 DNA follows: TGTGCCAGCAGTTTGGTGGGGAGGAACACTGAAGCTTTCTTT.

This chain joins TRBV4-3 and TRBJ2-6; 12 bases agree with TRBD2. The CDR3 consists of 16 residues. Germline V CDR1 and CDR2: LGHNA, YSLEER. Trimming at V came to 5 bases and at J to 1 base, leaving 0 bases not matched to a gene. The CDR3 reads CASSTSGGSGANVLTF. In DNA form, the CDR3 reads TGCGCCAGCAGCACTAGCGGGGGGTCTGGGGCCAACGTCCTGACTTTC.

The CDR3 DNA reads as TGTGCCAGCAGTTTATACCGGCGGGACACTGAAGCTTTCTTT. Its protein is CASSLYRRDTEAFF. J is TRBJ1-1 and V is TRBV27; no clear D gene. The V gene's germline CDR1 is MNHEY and CDR2 SMNVEV (reference sequence). The CDR3 loop spans 14 amino acids. V gave up 1 base and J gave up 3 bases, with 9 bases separating them.